This T cell receptor beta chain originates from a study of radiation and T cells in renal cell carcinoma. On the study more broadly: Nephrectomy followed 15 Gy stereotactic body radiation by 4 weeks. Study-level results: In blood, top tumor clones expanded by 2 weeks, shrinking by 4.

The CDR3 spans 13 residues. The germline CDR1 and CDR2 sequences are SGHTA and FQGTGA. J was trimmed by 5 bases and V by 4 bases; bases with no gene match: 3. Clones were sequenced by immunoSEQ multiplex PCR, and TCRdb holds only the in-frame ones, with some missing. In the table there are approximately 120,000 clones, about four fifths of which are singletons. Stated time point: baseline pretreatment blood. Treatment reported: 15 Gy SBRT to primary tumor, nephrectomy 4 weeks later. Serial blood draws occurred at baseline and 2 and 4 weeks post-SBRT. The tumor was a clear cell renal cell carcinoma. As regards this clone: Antigen unknown.

The input for sequencing was blood, taken from a patient whose treatment included radiotherapy and nephrectomy. The chain carries TRBV7-3 and TRBJ2-7; 9 bases are shared with TRBD1. The clonotype was recovered from a woman aged 55-75 years with renal cell carcinoma. The CDR3 loop reads CASSSRDRDEQYF. The CDR3 nucleotides read TGTGCCAGCAGCTCCCGGGACAGGGACGAGCAGTACTTC.